The 5 T cell receptor beta chains below were found in one sample sequenced in a study of blood T cell repertoires in COVID-19. Profiled with immunoSEQ multiplex PCR; TCRdb holds only in-frame clones, not every one. This table holds about 180,000 clones, nearly 80% found once. The source material was peripheral blood. All receptors come from a woman aged 70-85 years with acute or convalescent COVID-19.

The chain couples TRBV7-3 to TRBJ2-3, with 9 bases lining up with TRBD2. Trimming removed 5 bases from V and 0 bases from J; junction bases left unmatched: 12. Per the germline V gene, CDR1 is SGHTA and CDR2 is FQGTGA. There are 18 residues in the CDR3. CDR3 sequence: CASSRGSGTSGSTDTQYF. CDR3 nucleotides: TGTGCCAGCAGCCGTGGGAGCGGAACTAGCGGGAGCACAGATACGCAGTATTTT.

J is TRBJ1-1 and V is TRBV30; D call uncertain. This CDR3 region has 13 residues. The ends were cut back, 0 bases at V and 5 bases at J, with 10 bases in the middle. The germline V gene has CDR1 GTSNPN and CDR2 SVGIG (reference sequence). CDR3 protein: CAWSVVEGTEAFF. The CDR3 nucleotides are TGTGCCTGGAGTGTAGTCGAGGGTACTGAAGCTTTCTTT.

The CDR3 sequence: CSASTGEENQPQHF. In DNA form, the CDR3 reads TGCAGTGCTAGTACAGGGGAGGAAAATCAGCCCCAGCATTTT. The chain is built from TRBV20-1 and TRBJ1-5; TRBD1 agrees at 7 bases. The CDR3 length is 14 residues. CDR1 and CDR2 (germline): DFQATT, SNEGSKA (reference sequence). J was trimmed by 4 bases and V by 3 bases; bases with no gene match: 6.

The chain has TRBV5-8 and TRBJ2-5, with D perhaps TRBD1 (6 bases). Germline-derived CDR1 and CDR2 are SGHTS and YDEGEE. The CDR3 extends over 13 amino acids. V gave up 5 bases and J gave up 5 bases, with 13 bases separating them. This CDR3 is CASRLTGLETQYF. The CDR3 region has the DNA TGTGCCAGCAGATTAACAGGGCTTGAGACCCAGTACTTC.

The V call is TRBV7-2, the J call TRBJ2-7; 12 positions agree with TRBD2. The CDR3 runs to 14 residues. Trimming took 1 base from V and 6 from J; bases not matched to a gene: 1. Germline CDR1 reads SGHTA; CDR2 reads FQGNSA. DNA for the CDR3: TGTGCCAGCAGCTTAGGGACTAGCGGGGTCGAGCAGTACTTC. Amino acid sequence: CASSLGTSGVEQYF.